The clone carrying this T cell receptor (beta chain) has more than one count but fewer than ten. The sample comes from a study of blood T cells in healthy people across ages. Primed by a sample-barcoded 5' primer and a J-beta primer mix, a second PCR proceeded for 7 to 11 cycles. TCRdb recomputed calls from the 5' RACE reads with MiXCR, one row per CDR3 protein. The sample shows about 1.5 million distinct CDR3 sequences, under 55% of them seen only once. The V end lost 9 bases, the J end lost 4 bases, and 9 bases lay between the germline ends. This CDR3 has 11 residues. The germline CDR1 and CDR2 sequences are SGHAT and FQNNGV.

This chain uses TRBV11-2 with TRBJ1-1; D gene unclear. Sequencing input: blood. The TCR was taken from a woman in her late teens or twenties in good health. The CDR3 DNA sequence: TGTGCCAGTGATCCAGGCACTGAAGCTTTCTTT. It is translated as CASDPGTEAFF.